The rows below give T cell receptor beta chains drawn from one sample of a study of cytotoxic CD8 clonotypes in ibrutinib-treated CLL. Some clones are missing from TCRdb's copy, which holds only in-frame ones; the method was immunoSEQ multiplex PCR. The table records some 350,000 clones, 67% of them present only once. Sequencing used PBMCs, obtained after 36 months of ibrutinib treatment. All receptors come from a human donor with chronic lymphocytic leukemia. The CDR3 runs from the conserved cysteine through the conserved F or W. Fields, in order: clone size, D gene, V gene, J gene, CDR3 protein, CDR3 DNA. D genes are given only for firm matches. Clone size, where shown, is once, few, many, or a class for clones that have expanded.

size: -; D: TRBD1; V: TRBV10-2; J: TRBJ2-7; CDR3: CASRSTGESYEQYF; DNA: TGCGCCAGCAGGTCGACAGGGGAAAGCTACGAGCAGTACTTC
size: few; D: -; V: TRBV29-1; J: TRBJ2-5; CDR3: CSTSFVQETQYF; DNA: TGCAGCACCTCTTTTGTCCAAGAGACCCAGTACTTC
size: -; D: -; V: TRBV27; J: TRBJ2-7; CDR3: CASSLKGTGLWSYEQYF; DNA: TGTGCCAGCAGTTTAAAGGGTACGGGACTCTGGTCCTACGAGCAGTACTTC
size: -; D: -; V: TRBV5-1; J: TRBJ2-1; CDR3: CASSLDLWRESYNEQFF; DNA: TGCGCCAGCAGCTTGGATCTATGGCGGGAATCCTACAATGAGCAGTTCTTC
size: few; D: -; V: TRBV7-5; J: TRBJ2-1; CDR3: CARNTCRHTTPGTSGSDSYNEQFF; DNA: TGTGCCAGAAATACTTGCCGGCATACAACTCCCGGGACTAGCGGGAGCGACTCCTACAATGAGCAGTTCTTC
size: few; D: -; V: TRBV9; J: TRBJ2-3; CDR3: CASSVVGTIADTQYF; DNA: TGTGCCAGCAGCGTAGTGGGCACGATCGCAGATACGCAGTATTTT
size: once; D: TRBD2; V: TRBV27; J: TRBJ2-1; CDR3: CASLELAGGDEQFF; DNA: TGTGCCAGCCTAGAGCTAGCGGGAGGCGATGAGCAGTTCTTC
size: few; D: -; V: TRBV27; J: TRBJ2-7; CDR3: CASSQGGEQYF; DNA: TGTGCCAGCAGCCAGGGGGGCGAGCAGTACTTC
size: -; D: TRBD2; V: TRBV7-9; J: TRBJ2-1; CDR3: CASSLDVWTSYNEQFF; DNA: TGTGCCAGCAGCTTAGACGTTTGGACTAGCTACAATGAGCAGTTCTTC
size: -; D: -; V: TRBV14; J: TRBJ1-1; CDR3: CASSPTGVEAFF; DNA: TGTGCCAGCAGCCCAACAGGCGTTGAAGCTTTCTTT
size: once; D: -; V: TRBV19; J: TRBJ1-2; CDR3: CASSLVESYGYTF; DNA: TGTGCCAGTAGTCTCGTGGAGTCCTATGGCTACACCTTC
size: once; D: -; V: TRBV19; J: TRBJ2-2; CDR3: CASWTGVTNTGELFF; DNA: TGTGCCAGTTGGACTGGGGTTACCAACACCGGGGAGCTGTTTTTT
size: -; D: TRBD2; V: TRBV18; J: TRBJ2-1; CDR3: CASSPASGYLYNEQFF; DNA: TGTGCCAGCTCACCGGCTAGCGGTTACCTCTACAATGAGCAGTTCTTC
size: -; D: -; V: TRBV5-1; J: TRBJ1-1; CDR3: CASSWGRWDTEAFF; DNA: TGCGCCAGCAGTTGGGGACGGTGGGACACTGAAGCTTTCTTT
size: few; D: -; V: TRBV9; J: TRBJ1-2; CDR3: CASSVGSGGLYGYTF; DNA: TGTGCCAGCAGCGTAGGGTCCGGGGGACTCTATGGCTACACCTTC
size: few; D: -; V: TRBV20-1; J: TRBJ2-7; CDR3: CSVRDSYEQYF; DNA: TGCAGTGTCCGGGACTCCTACGAGCAGTACTTC
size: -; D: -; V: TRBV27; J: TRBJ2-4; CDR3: CASSSQSGRNTLAKNIQYF; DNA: TGTGCCAGCAGTTCTCAATCGGGGCGGAATACCTTAGCCAAAAACATTCAGTACTTC
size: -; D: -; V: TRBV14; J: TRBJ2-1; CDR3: CASTQGWWDEQFF; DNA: TGTGCCAGCACCCAGGGGTGGTGGGATGAGCAGTTCTTC
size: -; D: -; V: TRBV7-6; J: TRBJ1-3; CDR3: CASSLALGHPGNTIYF; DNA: TGTGCCAGCAGCTTAGCGCTCGGACACCCTGGAAACACCATATATTTT
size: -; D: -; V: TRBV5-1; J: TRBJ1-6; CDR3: CASSSSTGPSSYNSPLHF; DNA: TGCGCCAGCAGCTCCTCAACAGGGCCCTCCTCCTATAATTCACCCCTCCACTTT
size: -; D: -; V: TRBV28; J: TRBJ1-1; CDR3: CASSNTGLNTEAFF; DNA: TGTGCCAGCAGTAATACAGGGCTGAACACTGAAGCTTTCTTT
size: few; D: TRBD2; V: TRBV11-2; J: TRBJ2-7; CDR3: CASSAGLVPGGEQYF; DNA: TGTGCCAGCAGCGCGGGACTAGTTCCGGGAGGCGAGCAGTACTTC
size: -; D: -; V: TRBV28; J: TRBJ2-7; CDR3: CAVVGVGYEQYF; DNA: TGTGCCGTGGTGGGGGTTGGCTACGAGCAGTACTTC
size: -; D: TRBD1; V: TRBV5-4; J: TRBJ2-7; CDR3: CASSPGQGGSYEQYF; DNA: TGTGCCAGCAGCCCGGGACAGGGTGGTTCCTACGAGCAGTACTTC
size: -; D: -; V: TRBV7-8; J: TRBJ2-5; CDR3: CASSLLSTQYF; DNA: TGTGCCAGCAGCTTATTAAGTACCCAGTACTTC
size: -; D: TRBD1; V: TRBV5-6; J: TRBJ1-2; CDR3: CASSSRTGVGYGYTF; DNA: TGTGCCAGCAGCTCCAGGACAGGGGTCGGATATGGCTACACCTTC
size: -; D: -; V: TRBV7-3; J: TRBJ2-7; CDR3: CASSPAAVPYEQYF; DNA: TGTGCCAGCAGCCCCGCAGCGGTGCCCTACGAGCAGTACTTC
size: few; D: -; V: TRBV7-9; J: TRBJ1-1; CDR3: CASSPNRDMNTEAFF; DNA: TGTGCCAGCAGCCCGAACAGGGACATGAACACTGAAGCTTTCTTT
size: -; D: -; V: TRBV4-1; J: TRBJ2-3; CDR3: CASSQELVLGTDTQYF; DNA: TGCGCCAGCAGCCAAGAGTTAGTTTTGGGCACAGATACGCAGTATTTT
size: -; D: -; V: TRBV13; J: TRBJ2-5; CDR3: CASSSTGTQETQYF; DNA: TGTGCCAGCAGCTCTACCGGGACGCAAGAGACCCAGTACTTC
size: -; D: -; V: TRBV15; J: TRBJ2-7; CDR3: CATSRGLLEQYF; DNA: TGTGCCACCAGCAGAGGACTCCTCGAGCAGTACTTC
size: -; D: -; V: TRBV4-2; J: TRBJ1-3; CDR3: CASSPGWGAPGNTIYF; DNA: TGTGCCAGCAGCCCCGGGTGGGGGGCCCCTGGAAACACCATATATTTT
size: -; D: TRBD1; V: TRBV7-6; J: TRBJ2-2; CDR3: CASSPGTGGTGELFF; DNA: TGTGCCAGCAGCCCCGGGACAGGGGGCACCGGGGAGCTGTTTTTT
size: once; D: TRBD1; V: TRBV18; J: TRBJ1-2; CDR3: CASSRGRGFHYGYTF; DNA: TGTGCCAGCTCACGGGGCAGGGGGTTTCACTATGGCTACACCTTC
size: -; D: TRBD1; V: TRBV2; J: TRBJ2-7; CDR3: CASSGGIRTGIREQYF; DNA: TGTGCCAGCAGTGGTGGTATTAGGACAGGGATTCGCGAGCAGTACTTC
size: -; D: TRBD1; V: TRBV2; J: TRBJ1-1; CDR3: CASREETGWDTEAFF; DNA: TGTGCCAGCCGTGAGGAGACAGGGTGGGACACTGAAGCTTTCTTT
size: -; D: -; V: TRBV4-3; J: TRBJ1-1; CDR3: CASSRKGGTEAFF; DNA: TGCGCCAGCAGCCGGAAAGGGGGGACTGAAGCTTTCTTT
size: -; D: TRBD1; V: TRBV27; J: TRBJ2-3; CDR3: CASSLGQGTDTQYF; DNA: TGTGCCAGCAGCTTGGGACAGGGCACAGATACGCAGTATTTT
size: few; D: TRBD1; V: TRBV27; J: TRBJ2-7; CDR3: CASSAYRGRSYEQYF; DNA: TGTGCCAGCAGTGCCTACAGGGGTAGGTCCTACGAGCAGTACTTC